This T cell receptor (beta chain) was recovered during a study of T cells in Graves' hyperthyroidism and ophthalmopathy. It was considered stable Graves' hyperthyroidism when ophthalmopathy did not progress within 18 months. Based on clinical symptoms, serum thyroxine and TRAb, thyroid ultrasound and orbital computed tomography, diagnoses were reached. Study outcomes and limitations: A model using 13 V-J features told ophthalmopathy apart from stable hyperthyroidism.

This clonotype was recorded at least ten times. No antigen is known for it. Amplification of TCR beta CDR3 regions was performed using RNA transcripts as template. Initially, a first-round RT-PCR of the TCR CDR3 employed the HTBI primer set. TCRdb reprocessed the multiplex PCR reads with MiXCR, giving one entry per CDR3 protein. Among around 520,000 distinct CDR3 sequences listed, approximately 15% were seen once. This receptor was obtained from a woman under 30 with Graves' hyperthyroidism. The specimen sequenced was blood.

In DNA, the CDR3 is TGTGCCAGCAGTCAGAGGGCTGACAGGGTCTCCTACAATGAGCAGTTCTTC. Its protein is CASSQRADRVSYNEQFF. V gene TRBV27 combines with J gene TRBJ2-1, with 7 bases that match TRBD1. This CDR3 has 17 residues. Trimming took 5 bases from V and 0 from J; bases not matched to a gene: 10. Per germline, CDR1 MNHEY and CDR2 SMNVEV (reference sequence).